Listed here are 17 T cell receptor beta chains from one sample, sequenced in a study of shared clonotypes between healthy human individuals (dated by TCRdb to 2019 to 2021). The library was made by the immunoSEQ multiplex PCR assay. Not all clones reach the TCRdb copy of this immuneACCESS table, which keeps in-frame sequences only. Checked studies attribute under half of the gap to unresolved V genes and leave the rest unexplained. The sample contains 550,000 to 800,000 clones, 90% of them found a single time. Clones ranked in the top ten supply 30% to 40% of the sample. Sequenced input: memory CD8+ T cells from PBMCs. The intended sense of this specimen's cell subset or site label: CD45RO+ cells pooled with CCR7-negative TemRA cells. The receptors come from a man aged 18 to 29 in good health. Some clones in this sample may be carry-over from other donors' samples.

The rearrangement links TRBV4-1 to TRBJ1-1; no clear D gene. CDR3 size: 14 residues. CDR1 and CDR2 from the germline V gene are MGHRA and YSYEKL. Trimming took 1 base from V and 0 from J, leaving 6 bases between them. This chain's CDR3 is CASSQAVMNTEAFF. CDR3 DNA sequence: TGCGCCAGCAGCCAAGCTGTTATGAACACTGAAGCTTTCTTT.

The chain recombines TRBV29-1 with TRBJ2-2; D is undetermined. The CDR3 sequence is 15 residues long. Trimming pared 3 bases from V and 1 base from J, leaving 12 bases between. The germline V gene encodes CDR1 SQVTM and CDR2 ANQGSEA. CDR3 coding DNA: TGCAGCGTTGATGGTCGCGACGGGAACACCGGGGAGCTGTTTTTT. As protein: CSVDGRDGNTGELFF.

The chain links TRBV15 to TRBJ2-7; the D is unclear. V shed 8 bases and J shed 0 bases, with 8 bases lying between them. Germline values: CDR1 LNHNV, CDR2 YYDKDF (reference sequence). The CDR3 extends over 12 amino acids. The CDR3 DNA follows: TGTGCCACCGCCCCAAGCTCCTACGAGCAGTACTTC. Translation: CATAPSSYEQYF.

V usage is TRBV6-5 and J usage is TRBJ2-1; D gene unclear. The CDR3 has 16 residues. With 2 bases removed from V and 6 bases from J, the gap between germline ends came to 17 bases. Per the germline V gene, CDR1 is MNHEY and CDR2 is SVGAGI. CDR3 sequence (DNA): TGTGCCAGCAGTTACGCCGTGACAACACCTACCAATGAGCAGTTCTTC. It yields the protein CASSYAVTTPTNEQFF.

The gene calls are TRBV7-9 and TRBJ2-1; D uncertain. Germline values: CDR1 SEHNR, CDR2 FQNEAQ (reference sequence). The CDR3 has 13 amino acids. Trimming pared 0 bases from V and 10 bases from J, leaving 10 bases between. CDR3 in DNA: TGTGCCAGCAGCTTAGCTCTGCGGATGGAGCAGTTCTTC. It translates to CASSLALRMEQFF.

This clone was detected once. The rearrangement links TRBV19 to TRBJ1-1; 9 nucleotides agree with TRBD1. The V and J ends lost 4 bases and 0 bases, in that order; junction bases with no gene match: 6. CDR3 length equals 16 residues. The V gene's germline CDR1 is LNHDA and CDR2 SQIVND (reference sequence). The CDR3 nucleotides read TGTGCCAGTAGTAGGGACAGGGTTGGTGTGAACACTGAAGCTTTCTTT. It yields the protein CASSRDRVGVNTEAFF.

This chain joins TRBV7-9 and TRBJ2-5; 9 bases align to TRBD2. Germline V gene sequence: CDR1 SEHNR, CDR2 FQNEAQ (reference sequence). The J segment lost 5 bases and the V segment lost 10 bases, leaving 11 bases of the junction unmatched. The CDR3 is 14 amino acids. CDR3 sequence: CAIPGAAGGETQYF. The CDR3 DNA reads as TGTGCCATCCCTGGGGCAGCGGGAGGCGAGACCCAGTACTTC.

The chain recombines TRBV28 with TRBJ1-5; possible D gene TRBD1, 5 bases. The V end was cut by 5 bases, the J end by 6 bases, with 14 bases between. This CDR3 is built from 14 residues. Germline V lookup: CDR1 MDHEN, CDR2 SYDVKM. CDR3 DNA: TGTGCCAGCAGTCCTGAGGACAACCCTCAGCCCCAGCATTTT. Translation: CASSPEDNPQPQHF.

This clone turned up a few times. Other DNA sequences in the same sample also yield this CDR3. CDR3 DNA: TGTGCCAGCAGTTTTTCGGTGAACACTGAAGCTTTCTTT. As protein: CASSFSVNTEAFF. The chain is built from TRBV27 and TRBJ1-1; D is unclear. The CDR3 spans 13 residues. CDR1 and CDR2 from the germline V gene are MNHEY and SMNVEV (reference sequence). Trimming cost V 3 bases and J 0 bases, with 5 bases left between them.

The chain links TRBV18 to TRBJ1-2; TRBD1 is a possible D gene (5 bases). This CDR3 is 14 amino acids long. Germline V gene lookup returns CDR1 KGHSH and CDR2 LQKENI. V was clipped by 1 base and J by 4 bases, with 10 bases between them. The CDR3 nucleotides read TGTGCCAGCTCACCACGGGAGGGGACCTATGGCTACACCTTC. Translating it yields CASSPREGTYGYTF.

This clone was detected once. The DNA of the CDR3 is TGTGCCAGCAGCGTCAGGTACGAGCAGTACTTC. This codes for CASSVRYEQYF. The gene calls are TRBV2 and TRBJ2-7; D ambiguous. Germline V lookup: CDR1 SNHLY, CDR2 FYNNEI. Deletions cut 6 bases from V and 4 bases from J, with 7 bases between. The CDR3 totals 11 residues.

The chain recombines TRBV7-8 with TRBJ2-7; weak D call: TRBD2 (6 bases). The CDR3 extends over 13 amino acids. The germline gives CDR1 SGHVS, CDR2 FQNEAQ. V lost 6 bases to trimming and J lost 1 base, with 10 bases between them. The CDR3 DNA reads TGTGCCAGCAGGGGTGGGGGGTCCTACGAGCAGTACTTC. It yields the protein CASRGGGSYEQYF.

The chain links TRBV7-9 to TRBJ2-1; TRBD2 aligns across 7 bases. Germline assignment: CDR1 SEHNR and CDR2 FQNEAQ (reference sequence). V gave up 6 bases and J gave up 6 bases; unmatched junction bases: 5. The CDR3 has 13 residues. This CDR3 reads CASSLAAINEQFF. The CDR3 bases are TGTGCCAGCAGTCTAGCGGCCATCAATGAGCAGTTCTTC.

The rearrangement links TRBV4-2 to TRBJ2-1; 13 bases map to TRBD2. Germline V gene lookup returns CDR1 LGHNA and CDR2 YNFKEQ. The V segment lost 5 bases and the J segment 0 bases; nucleotides outside the gene matches: 10. CDR3 length equals 19 residues. The CDR3 spells CASSDGLAGEDSSYNEQFF. CDR3 DNA: TGTGCCAGCAGCGACGGACTAGCGGGAGAGGATAGCTCCTACAATGAGCAGTTCTTC.

In its sample, this clone was seen a few times. The chain links TRBV4-1 to TRBJ2-7; 9 nucleotides match TRBD1. In germline, CDR1 is MGHRA, CDR2 YSYEKL. The CDR3 extends over 15 amino acids. With 1 base clipped from V and 4 bases from J, the junction kept 5 bases outside the gene matches. The CDR3 sequence is CASSQGNRGLYEQYF. Written as DNA, the CDR3 is TGCGCCAGCAGCCAAGGAAACAGGGGGCTATACGAGCAGTACTTC.

The chain couples TRBV7-6 to TRBJ2-1; the match to TRBD2 covers 7 bases. Germline V gene data show CDR1 as SGHVS and CDR2 as FNYEAQ. This CDR3 spans 13 amino acids. V lost 3 bases to trimming and J lost 8 bases; unmatched junction nucleotides: 4. The CDR3 spells CASSLRTSDEQFF. The CDR3 DNA reads TGTGCCAGCAGCTTGAGGACTAGTGATGAGCAGTTCTTC.

The chain carries TRBV7-2 and TRBJ2-5; 8 nucleotides line up with TRBD2. The CDR3 is made up of 15 amino acids. The trim removed 5 bases at V and 5 bases at J, leaving 10 bases unmatched. Germline CDR1 reads SGHTA; CDR2 reads FQGNSA. DNA for the CDR3: TGTGCCAGCAGCCTGACGGGGACTAGGACGGAGACCCAGTACTTC. Translation: CASSLTGTRTETQYF.